This T cell receptor (beta chain) was recovered during a study of memory CD4+ T cells and cytomegalovirus serostatus (dated by TCRdb to between 2018 and 2021). For the study in its entirety: The roughly 33 healthy Belgian adults in the cohort included 9 who were CMV seropositive and around 25 who were CMV seronegative. The study sequenced CD4+ memory TCRbeta repertoires of a Belgian cohort with known cytomegalovirus serostatus to replicate a published TCR-based CMV serostatus classifier. Findings and caveats that apply to the study as a whole: Among the 150 to 200 previously reported CMV-associated TCRbeta sequences, 60 to 70 showed up in the CD4+ memory repertoires, with each one found in between one and five individuals. Unlike the original study, which covered naive and memory CD4+ and CD8+ populations, the Belgian study sequenced only CD4+CD45RO+ memory cells. On the Belgian cohort, the classifier based on the original framework reached a median bootstrapped AUC of 0.95, with a 95% CI of 0.76-1.00. The results were interpreted as suggesting that the CMV-associated TCR signature is largely present in the CD4+ memory repertoire. For CMV serostatus prediction, a median bootstrapped AUC of about 0.96 was reached with the original framework, and a median bootstrapped AUC of roughly 0.92 was reached with a US-trained random forest.

A remark on this clone: No antigen is known for it. No per-base quality is available; no much larger clone lies one base away.

CDR1 and CDR2 are read off the germline V gene as SNHLY and FYNNEI. The CDR3 holds 14 amino acids from the cysteine to the phenylalanine. CDR3 DNA is the only sequence kept; it has 42 bases, read in frame from the first base. The junction shows trimming of 4 bases on V and 6 bases on J, and the gene matches do not reach 2 bases of it. A FACSAria II was used to sort memory CD4+ T cells, defined as single viable CD3+CD4+CD8-CD45RO+ cells. CMV serostatus was determined using a Roche Elecsys assay that detects serum IgG against CMV pp150, pp28, p38 and p52. Once the samples were thawed, total CD4+ T cells were enriched through positive selection using CD4 magnetic microbeads. The samples came from a different study that was designed specifically to examine the CD4+ T cell memory repertoire. Peripheral blood mononuclear cells were isolated and cryopreserved according to standard operating procedures, and serum was stored at -80 degrees C. The staining relied on CD3-PerCP (BW264/56), CD4-APC (RPA-T4), CD45RO-PE (UCHT1) and CD8-Pacific Orange (3B5) antibodies, and Sytox blue was used to exclude non-viable cells.

The Quick-DNA Microprep Kit was used to extract genomic DNA from the sorted cells. TCRbeta DNA was amplified with the immunoSEQ hsTCRbeta kit following the manufacturer's protocol. TCRbeta libraries were sequenced on an Illumina MiSeq instrument. Processing in the source paper ran as follows. Once out-of-frame sequences had been removed, approximately 2,000,000 distinct TCRbeta sequences were left, which works out to an average of approximately 72,000 per individual. Each individual was scored by the count of over 150 previously reported CMV-associated TCRbeta sequences and the total productive distinct TCRbeta count. A beta-binomial model was reimplemented in Python, and scikit-learn random forests with default parameters were trained on US cohort data. Classifier performance on the Belgian cohort was summarized as median AUC with percentile confidence intervals calculated over 10,000 bootstrap iterations. TCRdb took over this immuneACCESS table, retaining in-frame rearrangements with V and J assigned. Such tables are incomplete; in checked studies, under half of the missing clones stem from an unresolved V gene, and the remainder is unexplained. Clonal size and the V and J genes are those of that table, whereas D and trimming came from the DNA. The sample table contains about 57,000 clones; only one count was recorded for over 75% of them. Jointly, the top ten make up more than 0.75% of the sample.

The V and J genes are TRBV2 and TRBJ2-2, with 10 bases in between that match TRBD1. Sequenced sample: memory CD4+ T cells from blood. This clonotype was sampled from an adult in good health and CMV-seronegative. For the CDR3, the sequence is CASSGDRGSGELFF. The sequenced DNA: TGTGCCAGCAGTGGGGACAGGGGATCCGGGGAGCTGTTTTTT. Full variable domain (CDR3 extended with the reference TRBV2 and TRBJ2-2 proteins): EPEVTQTPSHQVTQMGQEVILRCVPISNHLYFYWYRQILGQKVEFLVSFYNNEISEKSEIFDDQFSVERPDGSNFTLKIRSTKLEDSAMYFCASSGDRGSGELFFGEGSRLTVL.